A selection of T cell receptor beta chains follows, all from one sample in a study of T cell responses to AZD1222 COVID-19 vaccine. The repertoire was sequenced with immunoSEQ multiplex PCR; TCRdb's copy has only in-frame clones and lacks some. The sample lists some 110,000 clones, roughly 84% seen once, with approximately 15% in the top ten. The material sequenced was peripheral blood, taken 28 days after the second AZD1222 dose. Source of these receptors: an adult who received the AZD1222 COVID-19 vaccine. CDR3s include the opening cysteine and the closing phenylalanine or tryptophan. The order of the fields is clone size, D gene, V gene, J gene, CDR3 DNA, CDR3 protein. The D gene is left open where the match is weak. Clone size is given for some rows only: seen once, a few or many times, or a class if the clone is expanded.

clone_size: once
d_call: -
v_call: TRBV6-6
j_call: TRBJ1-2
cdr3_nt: TGTGCCAGCAGTCCGCGGGTCAACTATGGCTACACCTTC
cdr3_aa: CASSPRVNYGYTF

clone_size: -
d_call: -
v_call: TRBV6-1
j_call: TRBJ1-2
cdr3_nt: TGTGCCAGCAGGGAATCGACAGACCGAAATAACTATGGCTACACCTTC
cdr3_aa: CASRESTDRNNYGYTF

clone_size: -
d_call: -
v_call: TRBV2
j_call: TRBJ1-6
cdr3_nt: TGTGCCAGCAGTAAGGGACACTCTACCTATAATTCACCCCTCCACTTT
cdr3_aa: CASSKGHSTYNSPLHF

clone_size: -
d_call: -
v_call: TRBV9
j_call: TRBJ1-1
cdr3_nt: TGTGCCAGCAGCGTAGACCCCCAGAACACTGAAGCTTTCTTT
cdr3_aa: CASSVDPQNTEAFF

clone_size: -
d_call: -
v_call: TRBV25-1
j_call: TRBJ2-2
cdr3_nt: TGTGCCAGCAGCTACAGGCTGGCCGGGGAGCTGTTTTTT
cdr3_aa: CASSYRLAGELFF

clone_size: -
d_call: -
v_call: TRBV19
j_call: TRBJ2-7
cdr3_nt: TGTGCCAGTAGTATTCGGGGAAGAGGGTACGAGCAGTACTTC
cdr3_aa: CASSIRGRGYEQYF

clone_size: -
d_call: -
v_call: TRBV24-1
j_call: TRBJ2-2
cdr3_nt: TGTGCCACCAGTGATTTTCGGAAAACGAACACCGGGGAGCTGTTTTTT
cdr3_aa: CATSDFRKTNTGELFF

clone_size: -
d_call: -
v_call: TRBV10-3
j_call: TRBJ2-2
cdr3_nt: TGTGCCATCAGAAACACACCGGGACAAAGGAACACCGGGGAGCTGTTTTTT
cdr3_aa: CAIRNTPGQRNTGELFF

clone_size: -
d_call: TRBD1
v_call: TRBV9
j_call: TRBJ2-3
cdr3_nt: TGTGCCAGCAGCGTAGGGGAGGGACAGGGATACGGCGGGAGTACGCAGTATTTT
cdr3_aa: CASSVGEGQGYGGSTQYF

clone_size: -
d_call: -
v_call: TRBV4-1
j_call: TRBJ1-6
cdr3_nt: TGCGCCAGCAGCCTTCCTCTACCGAGGGGGATTAATTCACCCCTCCACTTT
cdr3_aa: CASSLPLPRGINSPLHF

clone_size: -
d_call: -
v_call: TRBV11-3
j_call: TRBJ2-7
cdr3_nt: TGTGCCAGCAGCTTTGAGAGGAGCGAGCAGTACTTC
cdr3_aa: CASSFERSEQYF

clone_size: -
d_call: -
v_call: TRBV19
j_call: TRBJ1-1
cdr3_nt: TGTGCCAGTAGACTATCTATTGGGACTGAAGCTTTCTTT
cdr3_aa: CASRLSIGTEAFF

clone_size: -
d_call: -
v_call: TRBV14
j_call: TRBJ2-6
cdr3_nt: TGTGCCTCCAGGGTCTCTGGGGCCAACGTCCTGACTTTC
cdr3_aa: CASRVSGANVLTF

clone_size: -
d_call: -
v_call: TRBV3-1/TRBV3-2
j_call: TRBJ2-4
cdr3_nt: TGTGCCAGCAGCCAAGGGGGGTCGGACATTCAGTACTTC
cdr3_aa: CASSQGGSDIQYF

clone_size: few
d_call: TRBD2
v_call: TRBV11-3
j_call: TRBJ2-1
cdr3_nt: TGTGCCAGCAGCTTCAGGGCGGGAGGCAATGAGCAGTTCTTC
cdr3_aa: CASSFRAGGNEQFF

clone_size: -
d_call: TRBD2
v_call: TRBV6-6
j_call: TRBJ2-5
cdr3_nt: TGTGCCAGCAGCCCACGAGGGGCAGGGAGGGCCTTTACAAGAGAGTGGACCCAGTACTTC
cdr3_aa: CASSPRGAGRAFTREWTQYF

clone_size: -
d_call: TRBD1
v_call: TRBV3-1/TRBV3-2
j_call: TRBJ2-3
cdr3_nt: TGTGCCAGCAGCCAAGCTGGGACAGTCTCAGATACGCAGTATTTT
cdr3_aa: CASSQAGTVSDTQYF

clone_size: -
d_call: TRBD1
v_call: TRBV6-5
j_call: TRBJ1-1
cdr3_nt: TGTGCCAGCAGAACCAGGGGGCTGGCGACTGAAGCTTTCTTT
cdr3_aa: CASRTRGLATEAFF

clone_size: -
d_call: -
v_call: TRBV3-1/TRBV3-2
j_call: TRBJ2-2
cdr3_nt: TGTGCCAGCAGCCAAGATTTCGGGGGAGTCGAGGAGCTGTTTTTT
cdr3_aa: CASSQDFGGVEELFF

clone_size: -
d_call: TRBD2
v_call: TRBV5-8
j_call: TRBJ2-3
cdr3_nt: TGTGCCAGCAGCTTGGGAGACCTAGCGGGAGGGCGGGATACGCAGTATTTT
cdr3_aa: CASSLGDLAGGRDTQYF

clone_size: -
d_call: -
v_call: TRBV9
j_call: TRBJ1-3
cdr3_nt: TGTGCCAGCAGCGTGTCCCACTCAGGGAGTAGGTCTGGAAACACCATATATTTT
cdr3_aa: CASSVSHSGSRSGNTIYF

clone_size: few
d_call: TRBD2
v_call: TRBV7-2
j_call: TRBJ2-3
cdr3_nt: TGTGCCAGCAGCTCACCTAGCGGGAGGGATACGCAGTATTTT
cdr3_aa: CASSSPSGRDTQYF

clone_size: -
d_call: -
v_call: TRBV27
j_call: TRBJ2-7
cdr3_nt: TGTGCCAGCGGTTCGGTCTACGAGCAGTACTTC
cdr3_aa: CASGSVYEQYF

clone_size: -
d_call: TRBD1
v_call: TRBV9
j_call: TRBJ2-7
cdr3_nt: TGTGCCAGCAGCCCGAGACAGGGGGCTTCATCCGAGCAGTACTTC
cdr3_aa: CASSPRQGASSEQYF